A single sample is the source of the 28 T cell receptor beta chains below, sequenced in a study of siplizumab effects on memory and regulatory T cells. Sequencing was performed with immunoSEQ multiplex PCR; in TCRdb, only in-frame clones are kept and a portion is missing. This table holds about 120,000 clones, 85% to 95% found once. The source material was non-Treg CD4+ T cells sorted from blood. The receptor set was obtained from a human donor in good health.

This clone occurred once. The chain links TRBV28 to TRBJ2-7; 9 positions agree with TRBD1. There are 16 residues in the CDR3. Trimming cost V 5 bases and J 4 bases; bases outside gene matches: 12. Germline CDR1 is MDHEN and CDR2 is SYDVKM. The CDR3 DNA reads TGTGCCAGCAGTCCTGGAGTCGGGACAGGGTTTTACGAGCAGTACTTC. It translates to CASSPGVGTGFYEQYF.

This chain uses TRBV7-3 with TRBJ2-5; 10 nucleotides align to TRBD2. The ends lost 5 bases at V and 3 bases at J; junction bases unmatched: 6. Germline values: CDR1 SGHTA, CDR2 FQGTGA. This CDR3 has 15 residues. CDR3 nucleotide sequence: TGTGCCAGCAGCAATAGCGGGGGGTTTGAAGAGACCCAGTACTTC. Protein sequence: CASSNSGGFEETQYF.

The chain has TRBV29-1 and TRBJ1-1; D not certain. Germline-derived CDR1 and CDR2 are SQVTM and ANQGSEA. The CDR3 totals 14 residues. The V end lost 0 bases, the J end lost 7 bases, and 15 bases lay between the germline ends. In nucleotides, the CDR3 is TGCAGCGTTGAAGATCCAAAGGGAAGGATTGAAGCTTTCTTT. Translating it yields CSVEDPKGRIEAFF. The full variable domain, rest sourced from reference TRBV29-1 and TRBJ1-1, is SAVISQKPSRDICQRGTSLTIQCQVDSQVTMMFWYRQQPGQSLTLIATANQGSEATYESGFVIDKFPISRPNLTFSTLTVSNMSPEDSSIYLCSVEDPKGRIEAFFGQGTRLTVV.

The chain carries TRBV10-3 and TRBJ2-3; D gene uncertain. CDR1 is ENHRY and CDR2 is SYGVKD in the germline V gene. V lost 8 bases, J lost 1 base, and 13 bases lay in between. The CDR3 is 14 residues long. The CDR3 sequence is CAIATSTRTDTQYF. CDR3 coding DNA: TGTGCCATCGCGACCTCGACTCGCACAGATACGCAGTATTTT.

This chain connects TRBV4-1 to TRBJ2-2; TRBD2 matches at 9 bases. Germline V gene sequence: CDR1 MGHRA, CDR2 YSYEKL. V shed 0 bases, J shed 5 bases, and the junction held 13 bases outside the gene matches. This CDR3 is built from 19 residues. The CDR3 DNA is TGCGCCAGCAGCCAAGAGAGGCACGAAAGCGGGGGGCTTACCGGGGAGCTGTTTTTT. Its translation is CASSQERHESGGLTGELFF.

This chain connects TRBV5-1 to TRBJ2-5; no firm D call. Trimming cost V 0 bases and J 1 base, with 16 bases left between them. The CDR3 is 17 residues long. CDR1 and CDR2 (germline): SGHRS, YFSETQ. The CDR3 DNA is TGCGCCAGCAGCTTGGGGGGTAACGTTCTAACCCAAGAGACCCAGTACTTC. This sequence encodes CASSLGGNVLTQETQYF. The full variable domain, completed using reference TRBV5-1 and TRBJ2-5, is KAGVTQTPRYLIKTRGQQVTLSCSPISGHRSVSWYQQTPGQGLQFLFEYFSETQRNKGNFPGRFSGRQFSNSRSEMNVSTLELGDSALYLCASSLGGNVLTQETQYFGPGTRLLVL.

The chain joins TRBV4-3 to TRBJ1-6; a weak D match, TRBD1 (6 bases). The V gene's germline CDR1 is LGHNA and CDR2 YSLEER. V lost 0 bases and J 10 bases, leaving 19 bases between the germline ends. This CDR3 contains 17 residues. The CDR3 region is CASSQDLRTDSRSPLHF. Here the CDR3 DNA reads TGCGCCAGCAGCCAAGACCTCCGGACAGACTCACGATCACCCCTCCACTTT.

The chain joins TRBV2 to TRBJ1-1, with a weak D call TRBD1 (6 bases). The CDR3 has 14 amino acids. Germline values: CDR1 SNHLY, CDR2 FYNNEI. Trimming pared 6 bases from V and 0 bases from J, leaving 11 bases between. CDR3 sequence reads: CASSGQIMNTEAFF. CDR3 sequence (DNA): TGTGCCAGCAGCGGACAGATAATGAACACTGAAGCTTTCTTT. The full variable domain, rest sourced from reference TRBV2 and TRBJ1-1, is EPEVTQTPSHQVTQMGQEVILRCVPISNHLYFYWYRQILGQKVEFLVSFYNNEISEKSEIFDDQFSVERPDGSNFTLKIRSTKLEDSAMYFCASSGQIMNTEAFFGQGTRLTVV.

The V and J genes are TRBV7-6 and TRBJ2-5; D unclear. In germline, CDR1 is SGHVS, CDR2 FNYEAQ. This CDR3 contains 13 residues. The ends were cut back, 5 bases at V and 4 bases at J, with 11 bases in the middle. This CDR3 reads CASSARPSETQYF. CDR3 DNA sequence: TGTGCCAGCAGCGCCCGGCCCTCAGAGACCCAGTACTTC.

The chain has TRBV13 and TRBJ2-6; tentatively, D is TRBD1 (5 bases). This CDR3 has 15 residues. The germline V gene has CDR1 PRHDT and CDR2 FYEKMQ (reference sequence). V was trimmed by 1 base and J by 4 bases, leaving 8 bases between them. CDR3 in amino acids: CASSLEGVGANVLTF. The CDR3 DNA reads TGTGCCAGCAGCTTAGAAGGGGTCGGGGCCAACGTCCTGACTTTC.

Details on this clone: This CDR3 is also generated by other DNA sequences in the sample. The chain employs TRBV6-5 and TRBJ2-7, with TRBD1 matching 11 bases. Germline V gene data show CDR1 as MNHEY and CDR2 as SVGAGI. V was pared by 3 bases and J by 6 bases, with 7 bases of the junction left unmatched. The CDR3 is made up of 15 amino acids. CDR3 coding DNA: TGTGCCAGCAGTTATGGGACAGGGGGTTTGTCCGAGCAGTACTTC. It is translated as CASSYGTGGLSEQYF.

V and J are TRBV12-5 and TRBJ2-3; unclear D gene. Per the germline V gene, CDR1 is LGHNT and CDR2 is FRNRAP. Trimming took 0 bases from V and 2 from J, leaving 12 bases between them. The CDR3 contains 16 residues. CDR3 sequence: CASGLVLKGNTDTQYF. DNA for the CDR3: TGTGCTAGTGGTTTGGTACTTAAAGGGAACACAGATACGCAGTATTTT. Filled out from reference TRBV12-5 and TRBJ2-3, the complete variable domain reads DARVTQTPRHKVTEMGQEVTMRCQPILGHNTVFWYRQTMMQGLELLAYFRNRAPLDDSGMPKDRFSAEMPDATLATLKIQPSEPRDSAVYFCASGLVLKGNTDTQYFGPGTRLTVL.

The V gene is TRBV4-1, the J gene TRBJ2-3; D unresolved. Trimming removed 1 base at V and 5 bases at J, with 25 bases between. Germline loops: CDR1 MGHRA, CDR2 YSYEKL. This CDR3 comprises 19 residues. Written as DNA, the CDR3 is TGCGCCAGCAGCCAAGGGCACCGGACCACAGCCCGTAACTTAGATACGCAGTATTTT. This sequence encodes CASSQGHRTTARNLDTQYF.

The chain recombines TRBV7-3 with TRBJ1-2, with D tentatively TRBD1 (6 bases). The CDR3 extends over 15 amino acids. Germline V gene data show CDR1 as SGHTA and CDR2 as FQGTGA. V lost 5 bases and J 2 bases, leaving 15 bases between the germline ends. The CDR3 here is CASSPNREDNYGYTF. DNA of the CDR3: TGTGCCAGCAGCCCCAACAGGGAGGACAACTATGGCTACACCTTC.

V usage is TRBV7-3 and J usage is TRBJ2-5; D may be TRBD1 (6 bases). The CDR3 length is 14 residues. Per the germline V gene, CDR1 is SGHTA and CDR2 is FQGTGA. Trimming left V 4 bases short and J 5 bases short, with 14 bases between. CDR3 DNA: TGTGCCAGCAGCTCAGGGACACAGCGGGAGACCCAGTACTTC. It encodes CASSSGTQRETQYF.

The V and J genes are TRBV7-9 and TRBJ1-4; 8 bases align to TRBD1. This CDR3 has 16 residues. Losses at the gene ends were 4 bases for V and 4 bases for J; bases not matched to a gene: 8. Germline CDR1 is SEHNR and CDR2 is FQNEAQ (reference sequence). The CDR3 DNA sequence: TGTGCCAGCAGCTCTCTACAGGGGGTCGGTAATGAAAAACTGTTTTTT. Translated: CASSSLQGVGNEKLFF.

This chain connects TRBV11-3 to TRBJ2-7, with D possibly being TRBD2 (6 bases). The germline V gene has CDR1 SGHNT and CDR2 YENEEA. Trimming shortened V by 3 bases and J by 0 bases, and 9 bases separated the two germline ends. The CDR3 has 14 amino acids. The chain's CDR3 is CASSFGGDSYEQYF. In DNA, the CDR3 is TGTGCCAGCAGCTTCGGCGGGGACTCCTACGAGCAGTACTTC.

The rearrangement uses TRBV6-5 and TRBJ2-5; a weak D match, TRBD2 (6 bases). The CDR3 sequence is 12 residues long. Per germline, CDR1 MNHEY and CDR2 SVGAGI. Trimming took 6 bases from V and 4 from J, leaving 9 bases between them. The CDR3 here is CASRSEGETQYF. CDR3 DNA: TGTGCCAGCAGATCGGAGGGAGAGACCCAGTACTTC.

The chain has TRBV29-1 and TRBJ1-3; D perhaps matches TRBD1 (5 bases). The CDR3 runs to 12 residues. The V end was cut by 5 bases, the J end by 4 bases, with 9 bases between. The germline V gene encodes CDR1 SQVTM and CDR2 ANQGSEA. CDR3 protein: CSVWDGGNTIYF. The CDR3, as DNA: TGCAGCGTTTGGGACGGAGGAAACACCATATATTTT.

This clone occurred once. The rearrangement links TRBV7-9 to TRBJ2-7; 9 bases align to TRBD1. This CDR3 spans 15 amino acids. Trimming at V came to 3 bases and at J to 5 bases, leaving 8 bases not matched to a gene. Germline V CDR1 and CDR2: SEHNR, FQNEAQ (reference sequence). CDR3 region: CASSLTGTGTDEQYF. The CDR3 nucleotides read TGTGCCAGCAGCTTGACCGGGACAGGGACCGACGAGCAGTACTTC.

The chain is built from TRBV19 and TRBJ2-1; D uncertain. Trimming stripped 9 bases from V and 6 bases from J, with 15 bases between. This CDR3 is built from 13 residues. Germline V gives CDR1 LNHDA, CDR2 SQIVND (reference sequence). The CDR3 coding sequence is TGTGCCAGCCGACGGGCGCCGTTCAATGAGCAGTTCTTC. It codes for CASRRAPFNEQFF. The variable domain in full, with the rest retrieved from reference TRBV19 and TRBJ2-1, is DGGITQSPKYLFRKEGQNVTLSCEQNLNHDAMYWYRQDPGQGLRLIYYSQIVNDFQKGDIAEGYSVSREKKESFPLTVTSAQKNPTAFYLCASRRAPFNEQFFGPGTRLTVL.

This CDR3 reads CASLLGGTGELFF. CDR3 DNA: TGTGCCAGCTTGCTTGGGGGCACCGGGGAGCTGTTTTTT. V is TRBV5-6 and J is TRBJ2-2; perhaps D is TRBD1 or TRBD2 (5 bases each). Germline V lookup: CDR1 SGHDT, CDR2 YYEEEE. There are 13 residues in the CDR3. Deletions cut 7 bases from V and 4 bases from J, with 11 bases between.

This clone occurred a few times. The chain joins TRBV27 to TRBJ1-5; D gene uncertain. Germline V lookup: CDR1 MNHEY, CDR2 SMNVEV (reference sequence). V gave up 5 bases and J gave up 1 base, with 6 bases separating them. The CDR3 totals 13 residues. The CDR3 loop is CASSDGSNQPQHF. The DNA for the CDR3 is TGTGCCAGCAGTGACGGAAGCAATCAGCCCCAGCATTTT.

The chain carries TRBV4-2 and TRBJ2-7; 11 bases are a match to TRBD1. Germline CDR1 LGHNA, CDR2 YNFKEQ. CDR3 length: 15 residues. Trimming removed 1 base from V and 11 bases from J; junction bases left unmatched: 10. CDR3 residues: CASSQAVVTGQGEYF. CDR3 coding DNA: TGTGCCAGCAGCCAAGCTGTTGTCACGGGACAGGGGGAGTACTTC.

The chain links TRBV27 to TRBJ1-6; D remains unclear. The CDR3 is 14 residues long. Germline V gene sequence: CDR1 MNHEY, CDR2 SMNVEV (reference sequence). V lost 7 bases, J lost 0 bases, and 7 bases lay in between. The chain's CDR3 is CASNPGSYNSPLHF. The CDR3 DNA is TGTGCCAGCAACCCGGGCTCCTATAATTCACCCCTCCACTTT.

The chain is built from TRBV19 and TRBJ2-1; D may be TRBD1 or TRBD2 (5 bases each). V gave up 5 bases and J gave up 0 bases, with 17 bases separating them. CDR3 length equals 17 residues. The germline V gene has CDR1 LNHDA and CDR2 SQIVND (reference sequence). The CDR3 DNA sequence: TGTGCCAGTAGTTTATCCGGGACCCCCTCCTCCTACAATGAGCAGTTCTTC. Amino acid sequence: CASSLSGTPSSYNEQFF.

This clone was picked up one time. Mismatch with germline at one junction end may stem from a read error. This rearrangement joins TRBV12-5 to TRBJ2-5; D gene ambiguous. Germline values: CDR1 LGHNT, CDR2 FRNRAP. There are 8 residues in the CDR3. The CDR3: CASGFSHF. The DNA for the CDR3 is TGTGCTAGTGGTTTTAGCCACTTC.

V usage is TRBV10-1 and J usage is TRBJ1-1, with D possibly matching TRBD1 (5 bases). The CDR3 is made up of 15 amino acids. Germline assignment: CDR1 WNHNN and CDR2 SYGVQD (reference sequence). V was shortened by 5 bases and J by 0 bases, with 13 bases between the two germline ends. This CDR3 reads CASSPDDRLNTEAFF. CDR3 bases: TGCGCCAGCAGTCCTGATGACAGACTGAACACTGAAGCTTTCTTT.